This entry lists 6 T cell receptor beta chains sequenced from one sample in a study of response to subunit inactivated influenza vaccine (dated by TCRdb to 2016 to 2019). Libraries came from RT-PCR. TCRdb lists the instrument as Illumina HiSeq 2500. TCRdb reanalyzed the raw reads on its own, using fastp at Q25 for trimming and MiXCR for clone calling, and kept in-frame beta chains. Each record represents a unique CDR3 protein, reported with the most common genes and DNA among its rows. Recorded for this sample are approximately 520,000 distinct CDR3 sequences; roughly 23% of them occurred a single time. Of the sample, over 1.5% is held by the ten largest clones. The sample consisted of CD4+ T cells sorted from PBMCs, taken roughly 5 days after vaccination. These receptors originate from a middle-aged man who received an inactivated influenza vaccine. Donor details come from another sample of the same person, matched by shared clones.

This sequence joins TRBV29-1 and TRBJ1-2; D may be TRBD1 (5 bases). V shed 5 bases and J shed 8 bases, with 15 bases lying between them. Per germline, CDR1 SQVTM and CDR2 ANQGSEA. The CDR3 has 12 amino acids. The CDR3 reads CSVLAPRDGYTF. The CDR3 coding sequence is TGCAGCGTTCTGGCCCCTAGGGACGGCTACACCTTC.

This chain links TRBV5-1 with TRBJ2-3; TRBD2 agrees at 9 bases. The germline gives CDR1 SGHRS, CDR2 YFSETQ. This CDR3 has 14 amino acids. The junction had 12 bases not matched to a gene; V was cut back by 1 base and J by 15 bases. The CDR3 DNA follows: TGCGCCAGCAGCTTGCCTCAAGCGGCGGGAGGGAGTTATTTT. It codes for CASSLPQAAGGSYF.

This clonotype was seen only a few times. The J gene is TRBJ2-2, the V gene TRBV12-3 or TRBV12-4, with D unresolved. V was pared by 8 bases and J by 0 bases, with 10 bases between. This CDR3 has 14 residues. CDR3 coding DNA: TGTGCCAGCCGAACTGGGCCGAACACCGGGGAGCTGTTTTTT. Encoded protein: CASRTGPNTGELFF.

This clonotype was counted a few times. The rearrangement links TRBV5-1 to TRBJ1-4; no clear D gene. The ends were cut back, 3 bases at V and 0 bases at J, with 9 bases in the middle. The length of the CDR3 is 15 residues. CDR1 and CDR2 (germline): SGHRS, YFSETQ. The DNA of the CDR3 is TGCGCCAGCAGCTCCTCAGATGCAACTAATGAAAAACTGTTTTTT. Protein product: CASSSSDATNEKLFF.

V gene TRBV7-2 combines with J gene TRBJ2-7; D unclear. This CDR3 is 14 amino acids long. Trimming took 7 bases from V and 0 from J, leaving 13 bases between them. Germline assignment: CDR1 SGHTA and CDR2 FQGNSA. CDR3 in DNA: TGTGCCAGCACCACTGGCCACACCTCCTACGAGCAGTACTTC. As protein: CASTTGHTSYEQYF.

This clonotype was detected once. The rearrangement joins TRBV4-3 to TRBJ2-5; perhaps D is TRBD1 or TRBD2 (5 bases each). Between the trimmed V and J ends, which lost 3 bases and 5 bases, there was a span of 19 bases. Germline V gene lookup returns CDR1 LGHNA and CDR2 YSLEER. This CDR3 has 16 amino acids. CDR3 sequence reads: CASSQGSWGLGETQYF. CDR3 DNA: TGCGCCAGCAGCCAGGGATCCTGGGGGTTAGGGGAGACCCAGTACTTC.